Listed below are T cell receptor beta chains from one sample, sequenced in a study of blood T cell repertoires in COVID-19. The data were produced by immunoSEQ multiplex PCR, yet TCRdb's version contains in-frame clones alone and is incomplete. The sample carries about 150,000 clones, approximately 79% recorded once. What was sequenced was peripheral blood. Receptors were obtained from a man over 45 with active or convalescent COVID-19. Both conserved end residues are part of each CDR3. A row's size may be missing; if present it is once, few, many or a size class.

v_call: TRBV7-8
clone_size: .
cdr3_aa: CASSPPDYPEQFF

v_call: TRBV11-3
clone_size: .
cdr3_aa: CASSLLASYKQYF

v_call: TRBV18
clone_size: .
cdr3_aa: CASSPAGASYEQYF

v_call: TRBV4-1
clone_size: few
cdr3_aa: CASSHYLTSREQYF

v_call: TRBV15
clone_size: .
cdr3_aa: CATSSRGRGYTF

v_call: TRBV27
clone_size: .
cdr3_aa: CASSSLGVNSGELFF

v_call: TRBV20-1
clone_size: .
cdr3_aa: CSASAPQGGNQPQHF

v_call: TRBV11-2
clone_size: .
cdr3_aa: CASSDRGLANNEQFF

v_call: TRBV2
clone_size: .
cdr3_aa: CASSERGQGGYTF

v_call: TRBV7-3
clone_size: once
cdr3_aa: CASSLGWGQGEKAFF

v_call: TRBV3-1/TRBV3-2
clone_size: .
cdr3_aa: CASSQGTRHSYNEQFF

v_call: TRBV28
clone_size: .
cdr3_aa: CASSQWTGGQSYEQYF

v_call: TRBV3-1/TRBV3-2
clone_size: once
cdr3_aa: CASSQEWAGGNQPQHF

v_call: TRBV23-1
clone_size: .
cdr3_aa: CASRRGLSYEQYF

v_call: TRBV19
clone_size: .
cdr3_aa: CASSIGRLNTEAFF

v_call: TRBV7-5
clone_size: .
cdr3_aa: CVRSSQTSGSVGAYEQYF

v_call: TRBV7-3
clone_size: .
cdr3_aa: CASGLGSYNEQFF

v_call: TRBV7-8
clone_size: .
cdr3_aa: CASSPVLEGNYGYTF

v_call: TRBV5-6
clone_size: .
cdr3_aa: CASSLYFMGHRGSVQYF

v_call: TRBV5-1
clone_size: .
cdr3_aa: CASSLAVLSGTDTQYF

v_call: TRBV7-9
clone_size: once
cdr3_aa: CASSSSSYYFYYEQYF

v_call: TRBV5-1
clone_size: .
cdr3_aa: CASSLAPTDTQYF

v_call: TRBV24-1
clone_size: .
cdr3_aa: CATSNEDRVGYTF

v_call: TRBV30
clone_size: .
cdr3_aa: CAWGQNPPEAFF

v_call: TRBV3-1/TRBV3-2
clone_size: .
cdr3_aa: CASSQESGLAGGGYEQYF

v_call: TRBV5-5
clone_size: .
cdr3_aa: CASSLDGAGVETQYF

v_call: TRBV10-1
clone_size: few
cdr3_aa: CASNTGKVQPQHF

v_call: TRBV5-6
clone_size: .
cdr3_aa: CASSTRVGSGNTIYF

v_call: TRBV7-9
clone_size: .
cdr3_aa: CASSSTGTGDYEQYF

v_call: TRBV19
clone_size: .
cdr3_aa: CASSISGGFYEQYF

v_call: TRBV5-1
clone_size: .
cdr3_aa: CASSPGGSGNTGELFF

v_call: TRBV4-1
clone_size: .
cdr3_aa: CASSQDRTGGNEQFF

v_call: TRBV15
clone_size: .
cdr3_aa: CATSFSRASGRDYNEQFF

v_call: TRBV28
clone_size: many
cdr3_aa: CASSSGGFNQPQHF

v_call: TRBV7-3
clone_size: .
cdr3_aa: CASSAQLAGSRNEQFF